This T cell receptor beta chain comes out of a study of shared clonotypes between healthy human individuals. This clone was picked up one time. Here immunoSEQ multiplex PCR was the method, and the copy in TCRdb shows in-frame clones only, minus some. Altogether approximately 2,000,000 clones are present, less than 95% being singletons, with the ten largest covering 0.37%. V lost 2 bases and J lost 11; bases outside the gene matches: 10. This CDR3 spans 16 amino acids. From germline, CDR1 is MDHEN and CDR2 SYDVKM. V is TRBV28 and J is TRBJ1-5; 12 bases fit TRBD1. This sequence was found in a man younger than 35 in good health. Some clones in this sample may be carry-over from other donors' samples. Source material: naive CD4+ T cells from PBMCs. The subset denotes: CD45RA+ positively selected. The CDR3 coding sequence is TGTGCCAGCAGTTTAACGGGACAGGGGGCACGTAAGGCCCAGCATTTT. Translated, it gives CASSLTGQGARKAQHF.